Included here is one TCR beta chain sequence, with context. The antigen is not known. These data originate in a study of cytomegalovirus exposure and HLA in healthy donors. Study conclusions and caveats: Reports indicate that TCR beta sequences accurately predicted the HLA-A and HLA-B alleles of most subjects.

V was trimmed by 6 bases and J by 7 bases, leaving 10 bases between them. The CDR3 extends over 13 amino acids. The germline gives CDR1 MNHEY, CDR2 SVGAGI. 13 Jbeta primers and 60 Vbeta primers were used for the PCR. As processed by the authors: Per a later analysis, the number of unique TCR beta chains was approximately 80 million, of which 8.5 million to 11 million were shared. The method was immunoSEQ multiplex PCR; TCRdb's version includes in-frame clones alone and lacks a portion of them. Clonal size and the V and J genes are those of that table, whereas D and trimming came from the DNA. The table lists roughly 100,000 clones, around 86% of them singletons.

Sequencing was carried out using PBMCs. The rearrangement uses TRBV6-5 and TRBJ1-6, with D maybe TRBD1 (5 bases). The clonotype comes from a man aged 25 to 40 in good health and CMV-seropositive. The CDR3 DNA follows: TGTGCCAGCAGCCCCAGACAGAATTCACCCCTCCACTTT. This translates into CASSPRQNSPLHF.